Detailed here is one TCR beta chain. The antigen is undetermined. The CDR3 spans 17 residues. Germline CDR1 is SEHNR and CDR2 is FQNEAQ (reference sequence). The ends were cut back, 1 base at V and 5 bases at J, with 18 bases in the middle. Treatment given: approximately 18 received Ad26.COV2.S at low or high dose, single or two shots; 5 received placebo; per-sample allocation not given. Repertoires come from day 63 after the first vaccine or placebo injection. An 18-55-year-old adult in Boston served as donor. The sample belongs to a study of Ad26.COV2.S vaccination and SARS-CoV-2 variants. Findings and limits, study-wide: Placebo recipients showed lower spike-specific TCR breadth than vaccinees. Total T cell responses may have been underestimated by the TCR breadth and depth analyses.

Profiling relied on immunoSEQ multiplex PCR, and the TCRdb table lists in-frame clones only, not all of them. The sample consists of roughly 400,000 clones, 92% of them appearing once. This specimen was peripheral blood, taken in a trial of Ad26.COV2.S vaccine versus placebo. The V call is TRBV7-9, the J call TRBJ2-1, with D unresolved. The sequence derives from a person between 18 and 65 years old who received the Ad26.COV2.S COVID-19 vaccine or a placebo. Here the CDR3 reads CASSLGAWQESNNEQFF. In nucleotides, the CDR3 is TGTGCCAGCAGCTTAGGAGCGTGGCAGGAAAGTAACAATGAGCAGTTCTTC.